The 29 T cell receptor beta chains below all came from one sample that was sequenced in a study of shared clonotypes between healthy human individuals. Produced via immunoSEQ multiplex PCR; TCRdb's table is partial and in-frame only. Of around 1.1 million clones in the sample, around 77% were seen once. The specimen was memory CD4+ T cells from PBMCs. Subset reported: CD45RA-negative fraction. The receptors derive from a man aged 18 to 30 in good health. Some clones in this sample may be carry-over from other donors' samples.

The chain uses TRBV5-5 and TRBJ1-4, with 8 bases matching TRBD1. From germline, CDR1 is SGHKS and CDR2 YYEKEE (reference sequence). The CDR3 consists of 13 residues. The V gene end was trimmed by 4 bases and the J gene end by 8 bases; junction bases not matched to a gene: 4. CDR3 amino acids: CASSRDRQEKLFF. The CDR3 DNA is TGTGCCAGCAGCAGGGACAGGCAGGAAAAACTGTTTTTT. The full variable domain, its missing parts supplied by reference TRBV5-5 and TRBJ1-4, is DAGVTQSPTHLIKTRGQQVTLRCSPISGHKSVSWYQQVLGQGPQFIFQYYEKEERGRGNFPDRFSARQFPNYSSELNVNALLLGDSALYLCASSRDRQEKLFFGSGTQLSVL.

V gene TRBV11-2 combines with J gene TRBJ2-1; 10 nucleotides match TRBD2. CDR1 SGHAT and CDR2 FQNNGV come from the germline V gene. V gave up 3 bases and J gave up 6 bases; unmatched junction bases: 5. This CDR3 is built from 15 residues. The CDR3 bases are TGTGCCAGCAGCTTCGTAGCGGGAGGTACCAATGAGCAGTTCTTC. Its translation is CASSFVAGGTNEQFF.

CDR3 sequence (DNA): TGTGCCAGCAGTTACTCGCGGCTGAACACTGAAGCTTTCTTT. Residues: CASSYSRLNTEAFF. The V call is TRBV6-5, the J call TRBJ1-1; D is unresolved. The germline CDR1 and CDR2 sequences are MNHEY and SVGAGI. This CDR3 is 14 amino acids long. Trimming removed 0 bases at V and 0 bases at J, with 5 bases between.

The chain carries TRBV5-5 and TRBJ2-3; D remains ambiguous. Per germline, CDR1 SGHKS and CDR2 YYEKEE (reference sequence). The length of the CDR3 is 15 residues. Trimming pared 3 bases from V and 0 bases from J, leaving 11 bases between. CDR3 region: CASSYDETSTDTQYF. CDR3 DNA sequence: TGTGCCAGCAGCTATGATGAAACTAGCACAGATACGCAGTATTTT. Full variable domain (remainder filled in from reference TRBV5-5 and TRBJ2-3): DAGVTQSPTHLIKTRGQQVTLRCSPISGHKSVSWYQQVLGQGPQFIFQYYEKEERGRGNFPDRFSARQFPNYSSELNVNALLLGDSALYLCASSYDETSTDTQYFGPGTRLTVL.

The chain carries TRBV10-1 and TRBJ2-7; 8 nucleotides align to TRBD2. V shed 4 bases, J shed 3 bases, and the junction held 8 bases outside the gene matches. CDR3 length: 15 residues. Germline V gene sequence: CDR1 WNHNN, CDR2 SYGVQD (reference sequence). The CDR3 DNA follows: TGCGCCAGCAGTGCAGGGGCAGCGGGGGTCTACGAGCAGTACTTC. Protein: CASSAGAAGVYEQYF.

This chain connects TRBV15 to TRBJ1-2; D is unresolved. V gave up 0 bases and J gave up 10 bases, with 12 bases separating them. Germline CDR1 reads LNHNV; CDR2 reads YYDKDF (reference sequence). The length of the CDR3 is 13 residues. The CDR3 bases are TGTGCCACCAGCAGAGATCAATTCGAGATCTACACCTTC. Its protein product is CATSRDQFEIYTF.

This chain links TRBV18 with TRBJ2-1; 7 bases map to TRBD2. With V trimmed by 5 bases and J by 7 bases, 5 bases remained unmatched. This CDR3 has 13 residues. From germline, CDR1 is KGHSH and CDR2 LQKENI. CDR3 amino acids: CASSTTSPNEQFF. The CDR3 nucleotides read TGTGCCAGCTCAACGACTAGCCCGAATGAGCAGTTCTTC.

This clone was counted between two and nine times. The V and J genes are TRBV2 and TRBJ1-1, with D maybe TRBD1 (6 bases). Trimming took off 6 bases at V and 10 bases at J, with 12 bases between the two ends. Germline CDR1 is SNHLY and CDR2 is FYNNEI. The CDR3 runs 11 residues. CDR3 DNA: TGTGCCAGCAGCCTGACAGGCAGAGCTTTCTTT. Translating it yields CASSLTGRAFF.

Regarding this clone: A single base is all that separates this from a far larger clone, so a read error is likely. The same CDR3 can be traced to other DNA sequences in this sample. V gene TRBV29-1 combines with J gene TRBJ2-7, with D perhaps assigned TRBD1 or TRBD2 (5 bases each). The CDR3 sequence is 14 residues long. Germline CDR1 reads SQVTM; CDR2 reads ANQGSEA. Trimming took 7 bases from V and 5 from J, leaving 21 bases between them. The CDR3 DNA sequence: TGCAGCGCCCTGAGGGGAACAGCCTTGGACGAGCAGTACTTC. This codes for CSALRGTALDEQYF.

The chain links TRBV19 to TRBJ2-2, with 11 bases aligning to TRBD1. The CDR3 has 17 residues. The germline V gene encodes CDR1 LNHDA and CDR2 SQIVND (reference sequence). The ends lost 0 bases at V and 3 bases at J; junction bases unmatched: 3. CDR3 in DNA: TGTGCCAGTAGTATAGAGAGGACAGGGGGCCACACCGGGGAGCTGTTTTTT. Its protein is CASSIERTGGHTGELFF.

For this clone: The sample holds other DNA sequences that translate to the same CDR3. The chain recombines TRBV18 with TRBJ1-2; no clear D gene. Germline V gives CDR1 KGHSH, CDR2 LQKENI. The CDR3 covers 13 residues. With 2 bases removed from V and 2 bases from J, the gap between germline ends came to 6 bases. CDR3 DNA: TGTGCCAGCTCACCAGCAGAGAACTATGGCTACACCTTC. It encodes CASSPAENYGYTF.

On this clone: This may arise from a read error, as a much more abundant clone is one base away. The rearrangement uses TRBV7-2 and TRBJ2-1; 8 positions match TRBD1. The germline gives CDR1 SGHTA, CDR2 FQGNSA. The CDR3 runs to 16 residues. CDR3 sequence: CAGSLATTGEVDEQFF. The CDR3 nucleotides are TGTGCCGGCAGCTTAGCGACGACAGGGGAGGTCGATGAGCAGTTCTTC.

The chain links TRBV21-1 to TRBJ1-1. TRBV21-1 is tagged as a pseudogene. The CDR3 sequence is 13 residues long. CDR3 sequence reads: CASSKAGSTEAFF. CDR3 DNA: TGTGCCAGCAGCAAAGCGGGGTCGACTGAAGCTTTCTTT.

The rearrangement joins TRBV27 to TRBJ2-1, with TRBD1 matching 7 bases. The CDR3 is 15 residues long. CDR1 MNHEY and CDR2 SMNVEV come from the germline V gene (reference sequence). V lost 2 bases, J lost 7 bases, and 8 bases stayed unmatched. This CDR3 reads CASSLRQGVVNEQFF. The DNA of the CDR3 is TGTGCCAGCAGTTTACGGCAGGGGGTTGTGAATGAGCAGTTCTTC.

This clone was counted only a few times. The chain uses TRBV30 and TRBJ1-1; D uncertain. CDR1 is GTSNPN and CDR2 is SVGIG in the germline V gene (reference sequence). The V end lost 4 bases, the J end lost 1 base, and 10 bases lay between the germline ends. The CDR3 loop spans 13 amino acids. CDR3 in DNA: TGTGCCTGGACGTATACAGCGAACACTGAAGCTTTCTTT. This encodes CAWTYTANTEAFF.

The V call is TRBV10-1, the J call TRBJ2-1; unclear D gene. The CDR3 consists of 14 residues. Deletions cut 0 bases from V and 13 bases from J, with 16 bases between. CDR1 and CDR2 from the germline V gene are WNHNN and SYGVQD (reference sequence). The CDR3 protein is CASSESPSRARQFF. As DNA, the CDR3 is TGCGCCAGCAGTGAGTCTCCCAGCCGGGCCCGTCAGTTCTTC.

The genes are TRBV5-1 and TRBJ2-1; 7 bases map to TRBD2. The germline V gene has CDR1 SGHRS and CDR2 YFSETQ. Unmatched junction bases numbered 10, after V lost 6 bases and J lost 4 bases. CDR3 length equals 15 residues. The DNA of the CDR3 is TGCGCCAGCACGCTGGAAGCGGGGTATTACAATGAGCAGTTCTTC. Encoded protein: CASTLEAGYYNEQFF.

The chain carries TRBV9 and TRBJ2-2; maybe TRBD2 (5 bases). CDR1 and CDR2 from the germline V gene are SGDLS and YYNGEE. The V end lost 4 bases, the J end lost 2 bases, and 15 bases lay between the germline ends. This CDR3 is built from 16 residues. The CDR3 loop reads CASSPVRGSNTGELFF. In nucleotides, the CDR3 is TGTGCCAGCAGCCCCGTCCGTGGGAGCAACACCGGGGAGCTGTTTTTT.

The chain is built from TRBV6-6 and TRBJ1-5, with a weak D call TRBD1 (6 bases). V was cut by 6 bases and J by 10 bases, with 13 bases left in between. The CDR3 sequence is 12 residues long. CDR1 is MNHNY, CDR2 SVGAGI, per germline (reference sequence). CDR3 sequence (DNA): TGTGCCAGCAGCTCCGGGGGCGGCCCCCAGCATTTT. The encoded protein is CASSSGGGPQHF.

V and J are TRBV7-9 and TRBJ2-1; maybe TRBD1 (6 bases). With 5 bases removed from V and 6 bases from J, the gap between germline ends came to 20 bases. The CDR3 runs to 16 residues. CDR1 and CDR2 from the germline V gene are SEHNR and FQNEAQ (reference sequence). Here the CDR3 DNA reads TGTGCCAGCAGCCCTCTGCGGACAGCCCAAAGCAATGAGCAGTTCTTC. Protein product: CASSPLRTAQSNEQFF.

The gene calls are TRBV5-1 and TRBJ1-5, with 8 bases aligning to TRBD1. The trim removed 4 bases at V and 7 bases at J, leaving 10 bases unmatched. There are 15 residues in the CDR3. Germline loops: CDR1 SGHRS, CDR2 YFSETQ. The CDR3 sequence is CASSLQGELGQPQHF. The CDR3 DNA sequence: TGCGCCAGCAGCCTACAGGGGGAACTTGGGCAGCCCCAGCATTTT.

The chain employs TRBV30 and TRBJ1-6; D call uncertain. Germline V CDR1 and CDR2: GTSNPN, SVGIG (reference sequence). The CDR3 sequence is 13 residues long. Trimming shortened V by 1 base and J by 7 bases, and 8 bases separated the two germline ends. The CDR3 bases are TGTGCCTGGAGTGAAACATACAATTCACCCCTCCACTTT. This gives the protein CAWSETYNSPLHF.

This sequence joins TRBV4-1 and TRBJ2-2; D is ambiguous. Per the germline V gene, CDR1 is MGHRA and CDR2 is YSYEKL. The V and J ends lost 1 base and 9 bases respectively, with 3 bases between them. The CDR3 extends over 11 amino acids. CDR3 sequence: CASSQGRELFF. The CDR3 DNA reads TGCGCCAGCAGCCAAGGCAGGGAGCTGTTTTTT.

This clone was recorded many times. The V call is TRBV2, the J call TRBJ1-1; D gene uncertain. The germline V gene has CDR1 SNHLY and CDR2 FYNNEI. The ends were cut back, 6 bases at V and 10 bases at J, with 12 bases in the middle. The CDR3 spans 11 residues. DNA of the CDR3: TGTGCCAGCAGCGCCGGGGAGAGAGCTTTCTTT. Amino acid sequence: CASSAGERAFF.

Note on this clone: This probably arose from a read error, given a far larger clone one base away. The rearrangement joins TRBV28 to TRBJ1-1, with TRBD1 matching 7 bases. The ends lost 6 bases at V and 3 bases at J; junction bases unmatched: 7. CDR3 length equals 14 residues. Germline CDR1 and CDR2: MDHEN and SYDVKM. The CDR3 sequence: CASRVGQTDTEAFF. In nucleotides, the CDR3 is TGTGCCAGCAGGGTGGGACAGACCGACACTGAAGCTTTCTTT.

Only one count was recorded for this clone. The rearrangement uses TRBV4-1 and TRBJ2-4; 9 bases are shared with TRBD1. Germline CDR1 MGHRA, CDR2 YSYEKL. The CDR3 is made up of 14 amino acids. V lost 1 base and J lost 10; bases outside the gene matches: 5. CDR3 sequence reads: CASSQADRGEIQYF. In DNA form, the CDR3 reads TGCGCCAGCAGCCAAGCTGACAGGGGGGAGATTCAGTACTTC.

The chain recombines TRBV30 with TRBJ2-3, with a weak D call TRBD2 (6 bases). This CDR3 region has 15 residues. Germline V gene sequence: CDR1 GTSNPN, CDR2 SVGIG (reference sequence). Trimming removed 2 bases at V and 2 bases at J, with 14 bases between. The CDR3 region has the DNA TGTGCCTGGAGTTCGTCCGGGACTCTCACAGATACGCAGTATTTT. Its translation is CAWSSSGTLTDTQYF.

This chain joins TRBV23-1 and TRBJ2-7; a possible D gene is TRBD1 (6 bases). TRBV23-1 is flagged as an ORF with uncertain function. Trimming removed 0 bases from V and 0 bases from J, with 12 bases in between. This CDR3 spans 16 amino acids. CDR3 sequence: CASSQSGQKNSYEQYF. In DNA, the CDR3 is TGCGCCAGCAGTCAATCCGGACAGAAGAACTCCTACGAGCAGTACTTC.

The chain carries TRBV5-5 and TRBJ2-7; possible D gene TRBD1, 6 bases. The CDR3 totals 13 residues. Trimming removed 4 bases at V and 2 bases at J, with 10 bases between. Germline CDR1 SGHKS, CDR2 YYEKEE (reference sequence). The CDR3 loop reads CASSRRGPYEQYF. CDR3 DNA: TGTGCCAGCAGCCGCAGGGGACCCTACGAGCAGTACTTC.